Listed below are T cell receptor beta chains from one sample, sequenced in a study of identical twins. TCRdb recomputed calls from the 5' RACE reads with MiXCR, one row per CDR3 protein. The sample holds approximately 500,000 distinct CDR3 sequences, roughly 26% seen once. This same sample was also taken into another study, of T cells expressing NK-cell markers.

What was sequenced was CD4+ T cells sorted from blood. All receptors come from a woman younger than 30 in good health. Both conserved end residues are part of each CDR3. The order of the fields is D gene, clone size, J gene, V gene, CDR3 protein, CDR3 DNA. A D gene is named only where the DNA matches it firmly. Size is omitted from some rows. Given values are once, few, many or a class for expanded clones.

D: NA; size: few; J: TRBJ2-3; V: TRBV9; CDR3: CASSATSGADTQYF; DNA: TGTGCCAGCAGCGCAACTAGTGGCGCAGATACGCAGTATTTT
D: TRBD2; size: NA; J: TRBJ2-3; V: TRBV6-5; CDR3: CASSSIGLAGGRGYF; DNA: TGTGCCAGCAGTTCCATTGGACTAGCGGGGGGAAGGGGGTATTTT
D: NA; size: NA; J: TRBJ1-4; V: TRBV5-1; CDR3: CASSWTGTQGEKLFF; DNA: TGCGCCAGCAGTTGGACGGGGACTCAAGGAGAAAAACTGTTTTTT
D: NA; size: few; J: TRBJ1-1; V: TRBV12-3/TRBV12-4; CDR3: CASRASKTSYLAFF; DNA: TGTGCCAGCAGAGCTAGCAAGACAAGCTATTTGGCTTTCTTT
D: NA; size: NA; J: TRBJ2-1; V: TRBV20-1; CDR3: CSATRGEQFF; DNA: TGCAGTGCTACCAGGGGTGAGCAGTTCTTC
D: NA; size: NA; J: TRBJ2-6; V: TRBV4-2; CDR3: CASRKGRDPNSGANVLTF; DNA: TGTGCCAGCAGGAAAGGCCGGGACCCTAATTCTGGGGCCAACGTCCTGACTTTC
D: TRBD1; size: NA; J: TRBJ2-1; V: TRBV10-1; CDR3: CASSVQGGSSYNEQFF; DNA: TGCGCCAGCAGTGTACAGGGGGGAAGCTCCTACAATGAGCAGTTCTTC
D: NA; size: NA; J: TRBJ1-5; V: TRBV20-1; CDR3: CSAGDPTSNQPQHF; DNA: TGCAGTGCTGGGGACCCGACTAGCAATCAGCCCCAGCATTTT
D: NA; size: NA; J: TRBJ2-3; V: TRBV19; CDR3: CASSLRTASSTDTQYF; DNA: TGTGCCAGTAGTCTCCGGACAGCTTCTAGCACAGATACGCAGTATTTT
D: NA; size: few; J: TRBJ1-1; V: TRBV20-1; CDR3: CSARGSTEAFF; DNA: TGCAGTGCTAGAGGTAGCACTGAAGCTTTCTTT
D: NA; size: NA; J: TRBJ2-6; V: TRBV3-1; CDR3: CASSLRAGGANVLTF; DNA: TGTGCCAGCAGCCTCCGGGCAGGGGGGGCCAACGTCCTGACTTTC
D: NA; size: NA; J: TRBJ1-5; V: TRBV15; CDR3: CATSSQGNQPQHF; DNA: TGTGCCACCAGCAGCCAGGGGAATCAGCCCCAGCATTTT
D: NA; size: NA; J: TRBJ2-5; V: TRBV7-9; CDR3: CASSLMSGVETQYF; DNA: TGTGCCAGCAGCTTAATGAGTGGGGTGGAGACCCAGTACTTC
D: NA; size: few; J: TRBJ2-1; V: TRBV4-2; CDR3: CASSLRGLDYNEQFF; DNA: TGTGCCAGCAGCCTGAGAGGTCTAGATTACAATGAGCAGTTCTTC
D: TRBD1; size: NA; J: TRBJ1-4; V: TRBV9; CDR3: CASSSSQGGNEKLFF; DNA: TGTGCCAGCAGCTCTAGTCAGGGGGGTAATGAAAAACTGTTTTTT
D: NA; size: NA; J: TRBJ1-2; V: TRBV2; CDR3: CASSGGIWGGYTF; DNA: TGTGCCAGCAGTGGCGGGATTTGGGGTGGCTACACCTTC
D: TRBD2; size: few; J: TRBJ2-7; V: TRBV9; CDR3: CASSPQGLAGDSYEQYF; DNA: TGTGCCAGCAGCCCCCAGGGACTAGCGGGAGATTCCTACGAGCAGTACTTC
D: NA; size: NA; J: TRBJ2-3; V: TRBV2; CDR3: CASSEEGPPTTQYF; DNA: TGTGCCAGCAGTGAGGAGGGGCCCCCGACTACGCAGTATTTT
D: NA; size: NA; J: TRBJ1-1; V: TRBV5-1; CDR3: CASSRSTGEEAFF; DNA: TGCGCCAGCAGCCGCTCGACGGGGGAGGAAGCTTTCTTT
D: NA; size: few; J: TRBJ1-6; V: TRBV27; CDR3: CASTPWGGYNSPLHF; DNA: TGTGCCAGCACCCCCTGGGGGGGGTATAATTCACCCCTCCACTTT
D: NA; size: few; J: TRBJ2-1; V: TRBV24-1; CDR3: CASEPPNEQFF; DNA: TGTGCCTCTGAACCTCCCAATGAGCAGTTCTTC
D: TRBD2; size: few; J: TRBJ2-3; V: TRBV20-1; CDR3: CSGWRGGTDTQYF; DNA: TGCAGTGGATGGCGGGGGGGAACAGATACGCAGTATTTT
D: NA; size: NA; J: TRBJ1-1; V: TRBV5-1; CDR3: CASSLPSGSTEAFF; DNA: TGCGCCAGCAGCTTGCCCTCAGGGAGCACTGAAGCTTTCTTT
D: TRBD1; size: NA; J: TRBJ1-4; V: TRBV11-1; CDR3: CASSLGGYRGPTNEKLFF; DNA: TGTGCCAGCAGCTTAGGGGGCTACAGGGGCCCAACTAATGAAAAACTGTTTTTT
D: NA; size: few; J: TRBJ2-5; V: TRBV9; CDR3: CASSVAPTGETQYF; DNA: TGTGCCAGCAGCGTAGCCCCCACGGGAGAGACCCAGTACTTC
D: TRBD2; size: few; J: TRBJ2-7; V: TRBV10-3; CDR3: CAISEMSGRAHEQYF; DNA: TGTGCCATCAGTGAAATGAGCGGGAGGGCCCACGAGCAGTACTTC
D: NA; size: few; J: TRBJ1-6; V: TRBV5-1; CDR3: CASSFGVRDNSPLHF; DNA: TGCGCCAGCAGCTTCGGGGTCCGGGATAATTCACCCCTCCACTTT
D: NA; size: NA; J: TRBJ1-2; V: TRBV2; CDR3: CASRDGRFDGYTF; DNA: TGTGCCAGCAGGGACGGTCGATTCGATGGCTACACCTTC
D: NA; size: few; J: TRBJ2-7; V: TRBV15; CDR3: CATRRGIADYEQYF; DNA: TGTGCCACCAGACGGGGTATTGCCGACTACGAGCAGTACTTC
D: NA; size: few; J: TRBJ1-1; V: TRBV11-3; CDR3: CASSLVSYTEAFF; DNA: TGTGCCAGCAGCTTAGTATCCTACACTGAAGCTTTCTTT
D: NA; size: once; J: TRBJ2-3; V: TRBV6-1; CDR3: CASSSTRTASTDTQYF; DNA: TGTGCCAGCAGCTCGACACGGACGGCTAGCACAGATACGCAGTATTTT
D: NA; size: many; J: TRBJ2-7; V: TRBV29-1; CDR3: CSVEGQGRYEQYF; DNA: TGCAGCGTTGAAGGCCAGGGCCGCTACGAGCAGTACTTC
D: NA; size: many; J: TRBJ2-2; V: TRBV29-1; CDR3: CSVEDGGNGELFF; DNA: TGCAGCGTTGAAGATGGGGGGAACGGGGAGCTGTTTTTT
D: TRBD2; size: NA; J: TRBJ2-3; V: TRBV18; CDR3: CASSPGRTSGSTDTQYF; DNA: TGTGCCAGCTCACCGGGTAGGACTAGCGGGAGCACAGATACGCAGTATTTT
D: TRBD2; size: NA; J: TRBJ2-1; V: TRBV11-1; CDR3: CASSLASFGGRTRMVEQFF; DNA: TGTGCCAGCAGCTTAGCTTCGTTCGGGGGGAGGACTAGGATGGTTGAGCAGTTCTTC
D: TRBD2; size: few; J: TRBJ2-3; V: TRBV29-1; CDR3: CSIGTSGSTDTQYF; DNA: TGCAGTATTGGGACTAGCGGGAGCACAGATACGCAGTATTTT
D: NA; size: NA; J: TRBJ2-3; V: TRBV24-1; CDR3: CATSDRATSTDTQYF; DNA: TGTGCCACCAGTGACCGAGCGACTAGCACAGATACGCAGTATTTT
D: NA; size: NA; J: TRBJ2-7; V: TRBV27; CDR3: CASSLVQSYEQYF; DNA: TGTGCCAGCAGTTTAGTACAGTCTTACGAGCAGTACTTC
D: NA; size: NA; J: TRBJ1-1; V: TRBV5-1; CDR3: CASSVQLGDTEAFF; DNA: TGCGCCAGCAGCGTACAGCTCGGGGACACTGAAGCTTTCTTT
D: NA; size: NA; J: TRBJ2-2; V: TRBV11-2; CDR3: CASSNYQGRDAGELFF; DNA: TGTGCCAGCAGCAATTACCAGGGGCGAGATGCCGGGGAGCTGTTTTTT
D: TRBD2; size: few; J: TRBJ2-3; V: TRBV9; CDR3: CASSLEGLAVTDTQYF; DNA: TGTGCCAGCAGCTTAGAAGGGCTAGCGGTAACAGATACGCAGTATTTT
D: NA; size: few; J: TRBJ2-5; V: TRBV7-3; CDR3: CASSLAGALLGQETQYF; DNA: TGTGCCAGCAGCCTGGCGGGGGCACTCCTGGGCCAAGAGACCCAGTACTTC
D: NA; size: NA; J: TRBJ2-1; V: TRBV24-1; CDR3: CATSDYWGNEQFF; DNA: TGTGCCACCAGTGATTATTGGGGCAATGAGCAGTTCTTC
D: NA; size: few; J: TRBJ1-1; V: TRBV12-3/TRBV12-4; CDR3: CASRGGDRNTEAFF; DNA: TGTGCCAGCAGAGGAGGGGATCGGAACACTGAAGCTTTCTTT
D: TRBD1; size: few; J: TRBJ1-1; V: TRBV2; CDR3: CASSGTGFTEAFF; DNA: TGTGCCAGTTCCGGGACAGGGTTCACTGAAGCTTTCTTT
D: NA; size: NA; J: TRBJ2-1; V: TRBV9; CDR3: CASSGSRRGEQFF; DNA: TGTGCCAGCAGCGGTTCTAGGAGAGGTGAGCAGTTCTTC
D: NA; size: few; J: TRBJ2-6; V: TRBV20-1; CDR3: CSALLGNGANVLTF; DNA: TGCAGTGCTCTACTCGGGAATGGGGCCAACGTCCTGACTTTC
D: NA; size: NA; J: TRBJ1-2; V: TRBV20-1; CDR3: CSASIQGMGYTF; DNA: TGCAGTGCTAGTATCCAGGGTATGGGCTACACCTTC
D: TRBD2; size: NA; J: TRBJ2-1; V: TRBV5-1; CDR3: CASSLRWTSGGYNEQFF; DNA: TGCGCCAGCAGCTTGAGGTGGACTAGCGGAGGCTACAATGAGCAGTTCTTC
D: NA; size: few; J: TRBJ1-4; V: TRBV29-1; CDR3: CSVGPQGGEKLFF; DNA: TGCAGCGTTGGGCCACAGGGCGGTGAAAAACTGTTTTTT
D: NA; size: few; J: TRBJ1-2; V: TRBV6-1; CDR3: CASRQGQFNYGYTF; DNA: TGTGCCAGCAGACAGGGACAATTTAACTATGGCTACACCTTC
D: TRBD2; size: few; J: TRBJ2-1; V: TRBV6-5; CDR3: CASSFLRGASSYNEQFF; DNA: TGTGCCAGCAGTTTTTTGCGGGGGGCGAGCTCCTACAATGAGCAGTTCTTC
D: NA; size: few; J: TRBJ1-5; V: TRBV6-5; CDR3: CASSGRNQPQHF; DNA: TGTGCCAGCAGTGGCAGAAATCAGCCCCAGCATTTT
D: NA; size: NA; J: TRBJ2-1; V: TRBV6-5; CDR3: CASSYSIRGSYNEQFF; DNA: TGTGCCAGCAGTTACTCGATTAGGGGCTCCTACAATGAGCAGTTCTTC
D: NA; size: NA; J: TRBJ2-3; V: TRBV20-1; CDR3: CSARKGLASDTQYF; DNA: TGCAGTGCTAGAAAAGGGTTGGCGTCAGATACGCAGTATTTT
D: TRBD1; size: NA; J: TRBJ2-7; V: TRBV12-3/TRBV12-4; CDR3: CASRSRDREQYF; DNA: TGTGCCAGCAGGTCCCGGGACAGGGAGCAGTACTTC
D: TRBD2; size: few; J: TRBJ2-5; V: TRBV5-1; CDR3: CASSLGSGLAGPQETQYF; DNA: TGCGCCAGCAGCTTGGGAAGTGGACTAGCGGGGCCACAAGAGACCCAGTACTTC
D: TRBD2; size: few; J: TRBJ2-1; V: TRBV28; CDR3: CASSLSGRGNEQFF; DNA: TGTGCCAGCAGTTTGAGCGGGAGGGGAAATGAGCAGTTCTTC